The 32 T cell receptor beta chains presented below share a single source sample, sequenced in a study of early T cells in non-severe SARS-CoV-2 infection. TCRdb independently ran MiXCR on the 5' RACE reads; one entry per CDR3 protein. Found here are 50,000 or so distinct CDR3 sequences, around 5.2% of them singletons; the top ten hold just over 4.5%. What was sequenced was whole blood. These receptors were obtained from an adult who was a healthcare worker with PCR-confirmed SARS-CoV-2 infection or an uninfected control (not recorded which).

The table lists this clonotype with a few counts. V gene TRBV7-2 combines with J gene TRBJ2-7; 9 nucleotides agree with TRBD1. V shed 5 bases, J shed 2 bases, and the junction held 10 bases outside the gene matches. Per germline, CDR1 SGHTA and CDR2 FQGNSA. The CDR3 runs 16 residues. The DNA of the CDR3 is TGTGCCAGCAGCATCCACCGGGACAGGGACCCCTACGAGCAGTACTTC. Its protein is CASSIHRDRDPYEQYF.

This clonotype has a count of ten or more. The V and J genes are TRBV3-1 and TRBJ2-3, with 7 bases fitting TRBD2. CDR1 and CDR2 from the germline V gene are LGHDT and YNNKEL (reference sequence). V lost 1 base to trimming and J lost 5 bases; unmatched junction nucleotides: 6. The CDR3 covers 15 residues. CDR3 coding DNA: TGTGCCAGCAGCCAAGGCGCGGGAGTAATAGATACGCAGTATTTT. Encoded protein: CASSQGAGVIDTQYF.

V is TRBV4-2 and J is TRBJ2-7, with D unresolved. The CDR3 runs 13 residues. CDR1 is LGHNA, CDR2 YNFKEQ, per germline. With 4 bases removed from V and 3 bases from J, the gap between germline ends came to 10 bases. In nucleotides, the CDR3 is TGTGCCAGCAGCCTCCGAACTAACTACGAGCAGTACTTC. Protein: CASSLRTNYEQYF.

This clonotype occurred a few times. The CDR3 DNA follows: TGTGCCAGCAGCCACGCACAAGCGGGGTTACAAGAGACCCAGTACTTC. Encoded protein: CASSHAQAGLQETQYF. The chain has TRBV7-9 and TRBJ2-5; 7 nucleotides agree with TRBD2. Trimming cost V 5 bases and J 2 bases; bases outside gene matches: 11. This CDR3 is 16 amino acids long. CDR1 and CDR2 (germline): SEHNR, FQNEAQ (reference sequence).

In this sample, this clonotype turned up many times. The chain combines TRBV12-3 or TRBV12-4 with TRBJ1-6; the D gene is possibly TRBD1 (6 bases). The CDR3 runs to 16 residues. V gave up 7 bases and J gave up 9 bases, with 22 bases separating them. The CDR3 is CASTRDISGSSSPLHF. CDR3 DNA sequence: TGTGCCAGCACTCGGGACATATCAGGGAGTAGTTCACCCCTCCACTTT.

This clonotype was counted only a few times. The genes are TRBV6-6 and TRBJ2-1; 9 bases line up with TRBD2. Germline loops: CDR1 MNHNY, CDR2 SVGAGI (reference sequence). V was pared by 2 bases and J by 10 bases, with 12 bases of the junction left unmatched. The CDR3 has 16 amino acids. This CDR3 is CASSYPSGGPPGEQFF. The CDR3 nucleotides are TGTGCCAGCAGTTACCCGAGCGGGGGGCCCCCCGGGGAGCAGTTCTTC.

The CDR3 nucleotides read TGTGCCAGCAGCCGGCGGGACTATGGCTACACCTTC. Protein: CASSRRDYGYTF. The chain carries TRBV3-1 and TRBJ1-2; D gene unclear. The V gene's germline CDR1 is LGHDT and CDR2 YNNKEL (reference sequence). Deletions cut 4 bases from V and 3 bases from J, with 6 bases between. The CDR3 runs 12 residues.

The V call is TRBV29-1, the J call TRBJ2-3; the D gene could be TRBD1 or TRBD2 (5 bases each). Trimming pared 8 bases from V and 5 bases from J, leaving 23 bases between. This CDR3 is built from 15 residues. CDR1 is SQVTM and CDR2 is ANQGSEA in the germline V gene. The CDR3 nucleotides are TGCAGCTACGGGACGGGGAGTCGGATAGGAGATACGCAGTATTTT. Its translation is CSYGTGSRIGDTQYF.

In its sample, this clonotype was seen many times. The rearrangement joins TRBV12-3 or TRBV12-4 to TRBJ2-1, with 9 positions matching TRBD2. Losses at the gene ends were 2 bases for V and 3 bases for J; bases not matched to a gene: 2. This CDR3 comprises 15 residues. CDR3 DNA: TGTGCCAGCAGTTTACTAGCGGGACACTACAATGAGCAGTTCTTC. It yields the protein CASSLLAGHYNEQFF.

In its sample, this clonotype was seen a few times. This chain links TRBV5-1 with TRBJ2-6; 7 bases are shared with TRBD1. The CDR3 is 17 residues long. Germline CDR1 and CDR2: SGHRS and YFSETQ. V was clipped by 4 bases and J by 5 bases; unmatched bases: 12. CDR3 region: CASSPSRDSLWANVLTF. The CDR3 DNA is TGCGCCAGCAGCCCGTCCCGGGACAGCTTATGGGCCAACGTCCTGACTTTC. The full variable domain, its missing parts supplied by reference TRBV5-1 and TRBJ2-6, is KAGVTQTPRYLIKTRGQQVTLSCSPISGHRSVSWYQQTPGQGLQFLFEYFSETQRNKGNFPGRFSGRQFSNSRSEMNVSTLELGDSALYLCASSPSRDSLWANVLTFGAGSRLTVL.

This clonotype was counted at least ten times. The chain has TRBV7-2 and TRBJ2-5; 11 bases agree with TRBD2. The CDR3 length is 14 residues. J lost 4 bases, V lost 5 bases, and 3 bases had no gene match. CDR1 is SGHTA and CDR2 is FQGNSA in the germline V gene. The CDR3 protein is CASSPTSGRETQYF. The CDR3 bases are TGTGCCAGCAGCCCTACTAGCGGGAGAGAGACCCAGTACTTC.

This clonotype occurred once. This CDR3 is CATSRGGTGELFF. Written as DNA, the CDR3 is TGTGCCACGTCCCGGGGAGGGACCGGGGAGCTGTTTTTT. The V and J genes are TRBV7-3 and TRBJ2-2; 7 bases are shared with TRBD2. Unmatched junction bases numbered 7, after V lost 10 bases and J lost 5 bases. Germline V lookup: CDR1 SGHTA, CDR2 FQGTGA. This CDR3 is built from 13 residues. Supplemented by reference TRBV7-3 and TRBJ2-2, the full variable domain reads GAGVSQTPSNKVTEKGKYVELRCDPISGHTALYWYRQSLGQGPEFLIYFQGTGAADDSGLPNDRFFAVRPEGSVSTLKIQRTERGDSAVYLCATSRGGTGELFFGEGSRLTVL.

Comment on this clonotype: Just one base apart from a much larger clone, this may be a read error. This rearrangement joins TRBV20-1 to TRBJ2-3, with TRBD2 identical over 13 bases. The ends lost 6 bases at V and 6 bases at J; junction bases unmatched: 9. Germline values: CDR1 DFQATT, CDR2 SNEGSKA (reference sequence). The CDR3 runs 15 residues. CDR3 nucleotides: TGCAGTGCCGAGGGGACTAGCGGGACCTCGGATACGCAGTATTTT. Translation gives CSAEGTSGTSDTQYF.

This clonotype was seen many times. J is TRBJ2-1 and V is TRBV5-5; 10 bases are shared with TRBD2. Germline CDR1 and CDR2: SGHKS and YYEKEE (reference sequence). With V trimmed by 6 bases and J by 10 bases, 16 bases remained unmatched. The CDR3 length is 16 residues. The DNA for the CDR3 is TGTGCCAGCAACCTCGTTACGCTAGCGGGAGTTTCCGAGCAGTTCTTC. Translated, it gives CASNLVTLAGVSEQFF. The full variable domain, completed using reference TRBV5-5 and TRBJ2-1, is DAGVTQSPTHLIKTRGQQVTLRCSPISGHKSVSWYQQVLGQGPQFIFQYYEKEERGRGNFPDRFSARQFPNYSSELNVNALLLGDSALYLCASNLVTLAGVSEQFFGPGTRLTVL.

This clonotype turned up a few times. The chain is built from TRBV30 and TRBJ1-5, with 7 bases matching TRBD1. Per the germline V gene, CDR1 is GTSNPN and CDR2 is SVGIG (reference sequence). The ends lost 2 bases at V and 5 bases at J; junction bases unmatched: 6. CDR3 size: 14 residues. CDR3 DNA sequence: TGTGCCTGGAGTACAGGGGCAGCCTATCAGCCCCAGCATTTT. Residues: CAWSTGAAYQPQHF.

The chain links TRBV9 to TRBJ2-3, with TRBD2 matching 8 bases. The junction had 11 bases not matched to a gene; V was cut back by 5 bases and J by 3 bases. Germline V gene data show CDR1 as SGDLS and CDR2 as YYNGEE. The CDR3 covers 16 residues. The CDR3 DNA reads TGTGCCAGCAGTATTACTCCGGGACTAGAAACAGATACGCAGTATTTT. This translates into CASSITPGLETDTQYF. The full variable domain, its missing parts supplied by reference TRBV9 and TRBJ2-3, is DSGVTQTPKHLITATGQRVTLRCSPRSGDLSVYWYQQSLDQGLQFLIQYYNGEERAKGNILERFSAQQFPDLHSELNLSSLELGDSALYFCASSITPGLETDTQYFGPGTRLTVL.

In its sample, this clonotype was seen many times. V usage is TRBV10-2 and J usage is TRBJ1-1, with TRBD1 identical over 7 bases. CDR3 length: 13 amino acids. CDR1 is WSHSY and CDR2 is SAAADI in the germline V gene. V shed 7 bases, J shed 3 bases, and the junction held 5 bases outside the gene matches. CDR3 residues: CASTGRGDTEAFF. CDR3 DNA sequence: TGCGCCAGCACGGGCAGGGGGGACACTGAAGCTTTCTTT.

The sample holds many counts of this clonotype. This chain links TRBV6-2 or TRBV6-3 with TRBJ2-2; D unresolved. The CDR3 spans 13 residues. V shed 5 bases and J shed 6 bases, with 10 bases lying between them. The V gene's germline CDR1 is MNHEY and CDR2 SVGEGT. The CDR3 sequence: CASSTIPAGELFF. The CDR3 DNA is TGTGCCAGCAGTACCATCCCAGCCGGGGAGCTGTTTTTT.

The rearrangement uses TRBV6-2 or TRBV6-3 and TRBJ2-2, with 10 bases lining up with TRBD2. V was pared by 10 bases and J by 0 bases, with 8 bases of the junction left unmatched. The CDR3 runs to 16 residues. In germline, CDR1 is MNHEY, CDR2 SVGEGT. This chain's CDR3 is CAIRKREGTNTGELFF. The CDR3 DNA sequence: TGTGCCATCCGAAAGCGGGAGGGTACGAACACCGGGGAGCTGTTTTTT.

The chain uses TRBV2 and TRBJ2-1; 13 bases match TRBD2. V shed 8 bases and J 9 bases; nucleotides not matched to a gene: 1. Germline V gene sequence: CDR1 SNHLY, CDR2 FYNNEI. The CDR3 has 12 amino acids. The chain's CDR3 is CASGTSGIEQFF. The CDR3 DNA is TGTGCCAGCGGGACTAGCGGGATTGAGCAGTTCTTC.

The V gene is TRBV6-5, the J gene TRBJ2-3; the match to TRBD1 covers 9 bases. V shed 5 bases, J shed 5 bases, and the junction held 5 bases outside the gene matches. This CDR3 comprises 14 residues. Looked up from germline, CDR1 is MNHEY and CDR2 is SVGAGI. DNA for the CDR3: TGTGCCAGCAGTACCACAGGGGGCAAAGATACGCAGTATTTT. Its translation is CASSTTGGKDTQYF.

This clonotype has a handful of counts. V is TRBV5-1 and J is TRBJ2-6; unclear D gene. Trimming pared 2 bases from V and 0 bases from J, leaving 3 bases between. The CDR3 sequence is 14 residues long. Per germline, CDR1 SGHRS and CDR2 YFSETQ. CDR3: CASSFVSGANVLTF. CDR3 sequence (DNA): TGCGCCAGCAGCTTTGTCTCTGGGGCCAACGTCCTGACTTTC.

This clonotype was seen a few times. The CDR3 DNA reads as TGCAGTGGGCGGGGACCTGGCATGGATGAGCAGTTCTTC. Translating gives CSGRGPGMDEQFF. The chain has TRBV20-1 and TRBJ2-1; perhaps TRBD2 as D (6 bases). The length of the CDR3 is 13 residues. Germline CDR1 reads DFQATT; CDR2 reads SNEGSKA (reference sequence). Trimming shortened V by 7 bases and J by 8 bases, and 18 bases separated the two germline ends.

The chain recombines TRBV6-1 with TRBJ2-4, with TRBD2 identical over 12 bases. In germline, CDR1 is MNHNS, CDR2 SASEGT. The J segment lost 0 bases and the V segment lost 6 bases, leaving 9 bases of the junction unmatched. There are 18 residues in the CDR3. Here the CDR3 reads CASRGPSGRGLAKNIQYF. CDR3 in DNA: TGTGCCAGCAGGGGGCCTAGCGGGAGGGGACTAGCCAAAAACATTCAGTACTTC.

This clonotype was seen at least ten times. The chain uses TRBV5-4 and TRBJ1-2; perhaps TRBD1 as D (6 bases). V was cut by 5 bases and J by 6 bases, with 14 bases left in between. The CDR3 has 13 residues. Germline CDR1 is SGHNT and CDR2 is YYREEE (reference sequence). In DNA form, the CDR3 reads TGTGCCAGCAGATATGGGGGCGAGAATGGCTACACCTTC. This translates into CASRYGGENGYTF.

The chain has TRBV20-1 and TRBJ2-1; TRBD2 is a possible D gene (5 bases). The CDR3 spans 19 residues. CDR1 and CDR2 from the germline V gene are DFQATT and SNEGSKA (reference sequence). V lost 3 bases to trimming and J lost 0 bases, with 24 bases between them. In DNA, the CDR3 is TGCAGTGCTAGTCCCCTTGTATCCGCTGGAGGCAGCTCCTACAATGAGCAGTTCTTC. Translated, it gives CSASPLVSAGGSSYNEQFF.

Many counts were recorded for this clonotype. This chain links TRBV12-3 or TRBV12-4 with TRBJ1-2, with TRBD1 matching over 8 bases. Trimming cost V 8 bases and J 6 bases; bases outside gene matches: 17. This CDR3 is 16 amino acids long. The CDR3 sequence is CASASSQGARRDGYTF. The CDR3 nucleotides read TGTGCCAGCGCCTCATCCCAGGGGGCCCGAAGGGATGGCTACACCTTC.

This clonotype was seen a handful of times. The DNA of the CDR3 is TGTGCCAGCAGCCCCGAGCGGGAGCAGTACTTC. Translated: CASSPEREQYF. The chain joins TRBV7-9 to TRBJ2-7, with D tentatively TRBD2 (5 bases). The CDR3 spans 11 residues. Germline V gives CDR1 SEHNR, CDR2 FQNEAQ (reference sequence). Trimming removed 5 bases from V and 7 bases from J, with 9 bases in between.

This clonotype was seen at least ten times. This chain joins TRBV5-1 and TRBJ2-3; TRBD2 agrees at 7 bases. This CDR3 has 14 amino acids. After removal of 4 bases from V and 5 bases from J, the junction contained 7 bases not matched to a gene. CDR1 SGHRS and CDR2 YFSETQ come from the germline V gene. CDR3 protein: CASSGRSGVDTQYF. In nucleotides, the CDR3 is TGCGCCAGCAGCGGTCGAAGCGGGGTAGATACGCAGTATTTT.

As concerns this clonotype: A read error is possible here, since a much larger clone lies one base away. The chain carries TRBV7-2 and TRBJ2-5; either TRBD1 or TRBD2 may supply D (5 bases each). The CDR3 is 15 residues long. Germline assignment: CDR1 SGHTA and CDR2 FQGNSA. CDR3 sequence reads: CASSFTDTFRETLYF. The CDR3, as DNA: TGTGCCAGCAGCTTTACCGACACCTTCAGGGAGACCCTGTACTTC.

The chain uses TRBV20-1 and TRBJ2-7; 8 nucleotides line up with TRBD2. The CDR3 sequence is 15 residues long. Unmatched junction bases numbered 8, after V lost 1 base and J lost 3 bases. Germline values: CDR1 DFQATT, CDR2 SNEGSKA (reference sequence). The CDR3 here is CSARGATSGVYEQYF. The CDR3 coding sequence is TGCAGTGCTAGAGGTGCCACTAGCGGAGTCTACGAGCAGTACTTC.

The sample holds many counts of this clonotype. The CDR3 region is CASSWEGAAYEQYF. CDR3 DNA: TGTGCCAGCAGCTGGGAGGGAGCCGCCTACGAGCAGTACTTC. The rearrangement uses TRBV5-5 and TRBJ2-7, with 7 nucleotides matching TRBD2. J gave up 2 bases and V 3 bases, and 5 bases lay outside the gene matches. This CDR3 is 14 amino acids long. CDR1 is SGHKS and CDR2 is YYEKEE in the germline V gene (reference sequence). The full variable domain, rest sourced from reference TRBV5-5 and TRBJ2-7, is DAGVTQSPTHLIKTRGQQVTLRCSPISGHKSVSWYQQVLGQGPQFIFQYYEKEERGRGNFPDRFSARQFPNYSSELNVNALLLGDSALYLCASSWEGAAYEQYFGPGTRLTVT.